Listed below are T cell receptor beta chains from one sample, sequenced in a study of blood T cell repertoires in COVID-19. The method was immunoSEQ multiplex PCR; TCRdb's version includes in-frame clones alone and lacks a portion of them. The sample shows approximately 110,000 clones, roughly 83% of them seen only once. Sequencing was carried out using peripheral blood. These receptors originate from a woman in her sixties with acute or convalescent COVID-19. Each CDR3 is given with its conserved first and last residue. Each record gives: V gene, CDR3 protein.

v_call: TRBV9; cdr3_aa: CASSVSGGTILNEQFF
v_call: TRBV29-1; cdr3_aa: CSAATSGAPPNEQFF
v_call: TRBV19; cdr3_aa: CASLDGGRRDTEAFF
v_call: TRBV5-1; cdr3_aa: CASSLDGLAVPGELFF
v_call: TRBV6-5; cdr3_aa: CASGGGVYGYTF
v_call: TRBV3-1/TRBV3-2; cdr3_aa: CASSQVGVGTDTQYF
v_call: TRBV30; cdr3_aa: CAWSVGGNTIYF
v_call: TRBV30; cdr3_aa: CAWGRPMEQYF
v_call: TRBV6-2/TRBV6-3; cdr3_aa: CASSYSAAGARPGELFF
v_call: TRBV12-3/TRBV12-4; cdr3_aa: CASSEQSGYEQYF
v_call: TRBV28; cdr3_aa: CASSPFGTGYGYTF
v_call: TRBV3-1/TRBV3-2; cdr3_aa: CASSQGNLGDTPRTDTQYF
v_call: TRBV7-9; cdr3_aa: CASSEGRWGQNTGELFF
v_call: TRBV27; cdr3_aa: CASRTRSPDTQYF
v_call: TRBV7-8; cdr3_aa: CASSVKTSGVYEQYF
v_call: TRBV7-9; cdr3_aa: CASSSGSYATANTEAFF
v_call: TRBV29-1; cdr3_aa: CSVEGVGADEQFF
v_call: TRBV15; cdr3_aa: CATSRVGVYEQYF
v_call: TRBV29-1; cdr3_aa: CSCGGETQYF
v_call: TRBV7-2; cdr3_aa: CASSLVPALAVFENF
v_call: TRBV12-3/TRBV12-4; cdr3_aa: CASGLVLAGELFF
v_call: TRBV9; cdr3_aa: CASSVGFSGTGPYEQYF
v_call: TRBV7-9; cdr3_aa: CASSLALDRETQYF
v_call: TRBV5-1; cdr3_aa: CASSPGQIYGYTF
v_call: TRBV6-6; cdr3_aa: CASSYTKGLEQFF
v_call: TRBV6-5; cdr3_aa: CASKFTGGRYEQYF
v_call: TRBV11-2; cdr3_aa: CASSGAVEALREQYF
v_call: TRBV28; cdr3_aa: CASSLRRQGGAQHF
v_call: TRBV9; cdr3_aa: CASSGGQGPRETQYF
v_call: TRBV29-1; cdr3_aa: CSAPLAGLETQYF
v_call: TRBV24-1; cdr3_aa: CATSDPSEQFF
v_call: TRBV28; cdr3_aa: CASSGGRRGYGYTF
v_call: TRBV20-1; cdr3_aa: CSASSGATGYTF
v_call: TRBV5-4; cdr3_aa: CASSSKLGDYGYTF
v_call: TRBV6-5; cdr3_aa: CASSLDRAIGYTF
v_call: TRBV3-1/TRBV3-2; cdr3_aa: CASSQNGQTNEKLFF
v_call: TRBV4-3; cdr3_aa: CASSLQGGSGEQFF
v_call: TRBV7-2; cdr3_aa: CASSFTGYGYTF
v_call: TRBV7-3; cdr3_aa: CASSRIQGAYGELFF
v_call: TRBV19; cdr3_aa: CASSIPTGTGGNQPQHF
v_call: TRBV5-5; cdr3_aa: CASSLEAGARGFSYGYTF
v_call: TRBV19; cdr3_aa: CASSLGQSYNEQFF
v_call: TRBV11-2; cdr3_aa: CASSSRRHSANEKLFF
v_call: TRBV18; cdr3_aa: CASSPRGRASETQYF
v_call: TRBV15; cdr3_aa: CATSGGTGTFTATYGYTF
v_call: TRBV10-3; cdr3_aa: CAISESAAKSEQYF
v_call: TRBV7-9; cdr3_aa: CASSSRGPIEAFF
v_call: TRBV24-1; cdr3_aa: CATSDERGGYTF
v_call: TRBV7-2; cdr3_aa: CASSFQRGDNEQFF
v_call: TRBV29-1; cdr3_aa: CSLGASGARETQYF
v_call: TRBV28; cdr3_aa: CASSSHDTRNTEAFF
v_call: TRBV2; cdr3_aa: CASRRDGVATNEKLFF
v_call: TRBV6-5; cdr3_aa: CASSSTQGYTIYF
v_call: TRBV5-1; cdr3_aa: CASSQQGPYGYTF
v_call: TRBV7-9; cdr3_aa: CASSRDRVRGYTF